Listed below are T cell receptor beta chains from one sample, sequenced in a study of T-cell memory formation after mild COVID-19. TCRdb ran MiXCR on the 5' RACE reads and lists one entry per CDR3 protein. The table shows fewer than 300,000 distinct CDR3 sequences, with more than 15% occurring only once. The sample taken for sequencing was PBMCs or a T cell subset sorted from them (not recorded which). The receptor source for this set is a man in his late teens or twenties who had mild COVID-19 (a few samples of this study predate the infection). Cell type and time point are not known. Each CDR3 is given with its conserved first and last residue. The order of the fields is V gene, clone size, D gene, J gene, CDR3 DNA, CDR3 protein. D genes are given only for firm matches. Where a row states a size, it is once, few, many or the class of an expanded clone; other rows omit it.

>TRBV6-5|.|.|TRBJ2-7
TGTGCCAGCAGCACGGGACACGAGCAGTACTTC
CASSTGHEQYF
>TRBV10-1|few|.|TRBJ2-5
TGCGCCAGCAGTGAAGGCCCCATCGGGACCCAGTACTTC
CASSEGPIGTQYF
>TRBV4-1|.|.|TRBJ1-1
TGCGCCAGCAGCCAAGGGGACGTTGGTTCCCCTGAAGCTTTCTTT
CASSQGDVGSPEAFF
>TRBV6-6|few|.|TRBJ1-2
TGTGCCAGCAGCAAAACAGGGAAACGGGCCACATCACGGGGCTACACCTTC
CASSKTGKRATSRGYTF
>TRBV20-1|few|.|TRBJ2-2
TGCAGTGCTCCCCGCAGGGGAGGGAACACCGGGGAGCTGTTTTTT
CSAPRRGGNTGELFF
>TRBV18|.|TRBD1|TRBJ1-5
TGTGCCAGCTCACCGGCCGGGACAGCGAATCAGCCCCAGCATTTT
CASSPAGTANQPQHF
>TRBV15|few|.|TRBJ2-2
TGTGCCACCAGCAGATATACCGGGGAGCTGTTTTTT
CATSRYTGELFF
>TRBV5-4|few|TRBD1|TRBJ2-7
TGTGCCAGCAGCTTGGGTGGGGGACAGCTCTACGAGCAGTACTTC
CASSLGGGQLYEQYF
>TRBV2|.|TRBD2|TRBJ2-1
TGTGCCAGCAGTAGAAGGGGGCTAGCGGGGGACAATGAGCAGTTCTTC
CASSRRGLAGDNEQFF
>TRBV7-2|few|.|TRBJ2-3
TGTGCCAGCAGCTTTCGGGCCCCCCCAGATACGCAGTATTTT
CASSFRAPPDTQYF
>TRBV6-9|.|TRBD2|TRBJ2-2
TGTGCCAGCAGTCGCCGGGGGGACACCGGGGAGCTGTTTTTT
CASSRRGDTGELFF
>TRBV5-6|once|.|TRBJ2-7
TGTGCCAGCAGCTTGGCCGGGGGGCTCCTCTCCTACGAGCAGTACTTC
CASSLAGGLLSYEQYF
>TRBV7-3|few|TRBD2|TRBJ2-2
TGTGCCAGCAGCCCAACTAGCGGGACGCCCCCCGGCGAGCTGTTTTTT
CASSPTSGTPPGELFF
>TRBV6-2/TRBV6-3|few|TRBD2|TRBJ2-4
TGTGCCAGCAGCTATAGCGGGGGCGCGGACATTCAGTACTTC
CASSYSGGADIQYF
>TRBV5-4|many|.|TRBJ1-1
TGTGCCAGCAGCCGAGCGTCGGATTATACTGAAGCTTTCTTT
CASSRASDYTEAFF
>TRBV4-2|few|.|TRBJ1-1
TGTGCCAGCGGGCACATCCTGGGGGAAGCTTTCTTT
CASGHILGEAFF
>TRBV7-9|.|TRBD1|TRBJ1-1
TGTGCCAGCAGCGAACGACAGGGAGTGGGAGCTTTCTTT
CASSERQGVGAFF
>TRBV18|.|.|TRBJ2-5
TGTGCCAGCTCACCACCAGTTCCTAGGCAAGAGACCCAGTACTTC
CASSPPVPRQETQYF
>TRBV2|.|TRBD1|TRBJ2-7
TGTGCCAGCGTGGGACAGGGACAGTTCTACGAGCAGTACTTC
CASVGQGQFYEQYF
>TRBV7-6|.|.|TRBJ2-3
TGTGCCAGCAGCTTAAAATACGGGGACGCAGATACGCAGTATTTT
CASSLKYGDADTQYF
>TRBV5-6|.|.|TRBJ2-2
TGTGCCAGCAGCTTCGGACCGGGGACCGGGGAGCTGTTTTTT
CASSFGPGTGELFF
>TRBV7-9|few|TRBD1|TRBJ1-2
TGTGCCAGCAAGGAGGGGGCGTCGGGCTACACCTTC
CASKEGASGYTF
>TRBV7-2|many|.|TRBJ2-3
TGTGCCAGCAGCTTAGGTTGGGGTGATACGCAGTATTTT
CASSLGWGDTQYF
>TRBV20-1|.|.|TRBJ2-3
TGCAGTGCTAGGGGGCAGGGGCGGAAAGATACGCAGTATTTT
CSARGQGRKDTQYF
>TRBV4-3|.|.|TRBJ1-6
TGCGCCAGCAGCCAAGTATTTGAGGGAAACTATAATTCACCCCTCCACTTT
CASSQVFEGNYNSPLHF